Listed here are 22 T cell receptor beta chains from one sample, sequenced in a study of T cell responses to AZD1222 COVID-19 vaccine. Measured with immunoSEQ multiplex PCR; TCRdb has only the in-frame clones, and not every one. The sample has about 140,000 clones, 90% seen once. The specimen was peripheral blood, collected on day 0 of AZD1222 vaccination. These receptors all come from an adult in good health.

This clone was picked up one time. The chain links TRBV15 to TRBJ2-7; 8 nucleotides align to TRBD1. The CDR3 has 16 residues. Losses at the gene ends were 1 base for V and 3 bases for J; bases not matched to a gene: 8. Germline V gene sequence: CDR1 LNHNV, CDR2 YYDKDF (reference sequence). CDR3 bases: TGTGCCACCAGCAGAGTCCAGACAGGGGCTTTCTACGAGCAGTACTTC. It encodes CATSRVQTGAFYEQYF.

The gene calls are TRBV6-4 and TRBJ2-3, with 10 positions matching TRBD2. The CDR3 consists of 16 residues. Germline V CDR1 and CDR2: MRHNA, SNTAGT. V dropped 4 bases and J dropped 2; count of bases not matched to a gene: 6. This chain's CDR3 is CASSVLAGADTDTQYF. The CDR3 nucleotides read TGTGCCAGCAGTGTGCTAGCGGGGGCCGACACAGATACGCAGTATTTT.

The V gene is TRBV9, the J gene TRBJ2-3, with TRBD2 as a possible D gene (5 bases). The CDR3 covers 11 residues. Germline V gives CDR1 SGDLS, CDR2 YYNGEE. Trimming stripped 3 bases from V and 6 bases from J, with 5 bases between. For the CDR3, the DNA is TGTGCCAGCAGCGCGGGGGATACGCAGTATTTT. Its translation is CASSAGDTQYF.

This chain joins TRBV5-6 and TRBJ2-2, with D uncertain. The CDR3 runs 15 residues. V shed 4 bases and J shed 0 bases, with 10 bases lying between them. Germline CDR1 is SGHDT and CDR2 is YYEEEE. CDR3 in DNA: TGTGCCAGCAGCACCGACAATACGAACACCGGGGAGCTGTTTTTT. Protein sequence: CASSTDNTNTGELFF.

Here the CDR3 reads CASSEARWDRGSGNTIYF. The DNA of the CDR3 is TGTGCCAGCAGTGAAGCGAGATGGGACAGGGGGTCTGGAAACACCATATATTTT. The chain is built from TRBV2 and TRBJ1-3; 11 nucleotides agree with TRBD1. The germline V gene has CDR1 SNHLY and CDR2 FYNNEI. The trim removed 0 bases at V and 1 base at J, leaving 5 bases unmatched. The CDR3 is 18 residues long.

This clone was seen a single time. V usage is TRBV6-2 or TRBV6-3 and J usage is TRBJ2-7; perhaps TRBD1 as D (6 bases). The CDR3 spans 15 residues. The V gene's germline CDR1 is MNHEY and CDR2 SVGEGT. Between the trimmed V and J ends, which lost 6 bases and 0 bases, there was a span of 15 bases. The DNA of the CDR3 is TGTGCCAGCAGCAGTGTAAGGACAGCCTCCTACGAGCAGTACTTC. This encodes CASSSVRTASYEQYF.

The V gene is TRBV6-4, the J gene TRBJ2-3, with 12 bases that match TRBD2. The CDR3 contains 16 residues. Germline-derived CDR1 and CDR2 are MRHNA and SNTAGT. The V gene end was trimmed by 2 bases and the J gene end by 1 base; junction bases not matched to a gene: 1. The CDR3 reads CASSDLAGGRTDTQYF. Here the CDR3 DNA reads TGTGCCAGCAGTGACCTAGCGGGGGGGCGCACAGATACGCAGTATTTT.

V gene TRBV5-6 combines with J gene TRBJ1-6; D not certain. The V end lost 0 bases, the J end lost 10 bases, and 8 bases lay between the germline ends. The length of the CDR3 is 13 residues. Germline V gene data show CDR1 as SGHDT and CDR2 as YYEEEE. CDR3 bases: TGTGCCAGCAGCTTGGATCGGGCATCACCCCTCCACTTT. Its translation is CASSLDRASPLHF.

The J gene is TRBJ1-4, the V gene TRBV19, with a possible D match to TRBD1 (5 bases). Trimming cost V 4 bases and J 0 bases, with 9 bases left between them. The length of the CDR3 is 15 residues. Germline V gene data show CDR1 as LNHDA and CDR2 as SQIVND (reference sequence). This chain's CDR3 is CASSKGTATNEKLFF. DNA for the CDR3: TGTGCCAGTAGTAAGGGGACGGCAACTAATGAAAAACTGTTTTTT. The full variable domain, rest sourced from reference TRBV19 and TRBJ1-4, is DGGITQSPKYLFRKEGQNVTLSCEQNLNHDAMYWYRQDPGQGLRLIYYSQIVNDFQKGDIAEGYSVSREKKESFPLTVTSAQKNPTAFYLCASSKGTATNEKLFFGSGTQLSVL.

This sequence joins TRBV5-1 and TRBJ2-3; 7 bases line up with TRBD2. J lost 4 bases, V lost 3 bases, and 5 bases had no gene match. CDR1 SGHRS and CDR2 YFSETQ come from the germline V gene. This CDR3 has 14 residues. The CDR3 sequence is CASSSSGGPDTQYF. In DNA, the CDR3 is TGCGCCAGCAGCTCTTCGGGAGGCCCAGATACGCAGTATTTT.

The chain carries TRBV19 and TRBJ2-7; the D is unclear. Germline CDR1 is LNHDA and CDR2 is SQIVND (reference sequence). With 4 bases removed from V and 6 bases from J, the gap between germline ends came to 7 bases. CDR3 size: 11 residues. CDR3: CASSTGLEQYF. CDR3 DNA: TGTGCCAGTAGTACTGGGCTCGAGCAGTACTTC.

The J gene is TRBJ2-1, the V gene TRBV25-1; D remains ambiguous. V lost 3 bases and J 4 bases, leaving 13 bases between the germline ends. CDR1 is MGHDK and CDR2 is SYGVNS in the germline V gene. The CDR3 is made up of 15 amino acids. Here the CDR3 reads CASSDRLLNYNEQFF. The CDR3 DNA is TGTGCCAGCAGTGATCGTCTTCTGAATTACAATGAGCAGTTCTTC.

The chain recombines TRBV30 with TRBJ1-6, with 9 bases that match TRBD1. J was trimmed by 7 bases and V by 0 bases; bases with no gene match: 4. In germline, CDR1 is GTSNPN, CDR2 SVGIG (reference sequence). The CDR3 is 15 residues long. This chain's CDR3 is CAWSVTTGGNSPLHF. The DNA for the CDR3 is TGTGCCTGGAGTGTAACGACAGGGGGAAATTCACCCCTCCACTTT.

CDR3 amino acids: CAWSVLLAGGPSYNEQFF. CDR3 DNA: TGTGCCTGGAGTGTACTACTAGCGGGAGGGCCATCCTACAATGAGCAGTTCTTC. This chain connects TRBV30 to TRBJ2-1; 13 bases match TRBD2. Germline loops: CDR1 GTSNPN, CDR2 SVGIG (reference sequence). CDR3 length: 18 residues. Trimming at V came to 0 bases and at J to 1 base, leaving 6 bases not matched to a gene.

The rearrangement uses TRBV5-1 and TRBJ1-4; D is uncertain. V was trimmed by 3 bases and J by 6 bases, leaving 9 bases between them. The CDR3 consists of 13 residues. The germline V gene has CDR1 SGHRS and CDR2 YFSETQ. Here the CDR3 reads CASSWGIDEKLFF. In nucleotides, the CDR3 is TGCGCCAGCAGCTGGGGTATCGATGAAAAACTGTTTTTT. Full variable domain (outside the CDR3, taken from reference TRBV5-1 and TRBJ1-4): KAGVTQTPRYLIKTRGQQVTLSCSPISGHRSVSWYQQTPGQGLQFLFEYFSETQRNKGNFPGRFSGRQFSNSRSEMNVSTLELGDSALYLCASSWGIDEKLFFGSGTQLSVL.

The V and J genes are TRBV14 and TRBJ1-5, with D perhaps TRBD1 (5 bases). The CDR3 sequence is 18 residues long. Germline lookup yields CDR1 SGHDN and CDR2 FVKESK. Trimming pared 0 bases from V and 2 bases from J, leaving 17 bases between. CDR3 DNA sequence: TGTGCCAGCAGCCAAGAGATGCAGGGTCCGTGGCGCAATCAGCCCCAGCATTTT. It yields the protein CASSQEMQGPWRNQPQHF.

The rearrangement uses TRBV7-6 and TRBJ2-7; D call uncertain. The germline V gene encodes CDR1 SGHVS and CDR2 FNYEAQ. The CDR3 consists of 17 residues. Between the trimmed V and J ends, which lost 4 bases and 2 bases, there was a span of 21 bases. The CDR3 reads CASSSGSGQAIPYEQYF. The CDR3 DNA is TGTGCCAGCAGCTCCGGAAGTGGGCAGGCGATCCCCTACGAGCAGTACTTC.

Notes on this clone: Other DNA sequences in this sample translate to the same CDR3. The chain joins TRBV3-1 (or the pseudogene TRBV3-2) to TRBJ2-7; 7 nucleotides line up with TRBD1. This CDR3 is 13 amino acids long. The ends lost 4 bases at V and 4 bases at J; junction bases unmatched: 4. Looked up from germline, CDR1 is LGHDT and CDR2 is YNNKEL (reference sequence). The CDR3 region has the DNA TGTGCCAGCAGCCCAGGGACAGCTTACGAGCAGTACTTC. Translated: CASSPGTAYEQYF.

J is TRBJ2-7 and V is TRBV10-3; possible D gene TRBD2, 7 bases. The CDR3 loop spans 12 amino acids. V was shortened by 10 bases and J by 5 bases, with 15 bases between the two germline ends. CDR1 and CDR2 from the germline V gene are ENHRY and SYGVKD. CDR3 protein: CATFGGGHEQYF. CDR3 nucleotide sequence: TGTGCCACCTTTGGGGGGGGCCACGAGCAGTACTTC.

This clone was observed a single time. In DNA, the CDR3 is TGTGCCAGCAGCCCCGGACTAGCGGGAGGGCCATCGTTCTTC. Amino acids: CASSPGLAGGPSFF. The rearrangement joins TRBV7-9 to TRBJ2-1; 15 positions match TRBD2. Germline loops: CDR1 SEHNR, CDR2 FQNEAQ (reference sequence). The CDR3 has 14 residues. The J segment lost 15 bases and the V segment lost 5 bases, leaving 8 bases of the junction unmatched.

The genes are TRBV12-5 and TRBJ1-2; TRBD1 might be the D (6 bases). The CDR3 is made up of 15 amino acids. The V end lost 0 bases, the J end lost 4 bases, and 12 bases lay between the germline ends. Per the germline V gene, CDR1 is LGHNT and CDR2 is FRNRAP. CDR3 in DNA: TGTGCTAGTGGTTTGGTACAGGGAGATAGCTATGGCTACACCTTC. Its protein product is CASGLVQGDSYGYTF.

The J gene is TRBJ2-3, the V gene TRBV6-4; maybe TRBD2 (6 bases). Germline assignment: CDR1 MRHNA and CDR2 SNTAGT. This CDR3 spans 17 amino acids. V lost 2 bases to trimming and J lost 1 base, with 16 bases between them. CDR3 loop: CASSDTKGASGTDTQYF. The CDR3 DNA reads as TGTGCCAGCAGTGACACGAAAGGGGCTAGCGGCACAGATACGCAGTATTTT.